What follows are 29 T cell receptor beta chains derived from one specimen sequenced in a study of blood T cells in healthy people across ages. The authors ran a second PCR of about 6 to 11 cycles using a sample-barcoded 5' primer and a J-beta primer mix. Each CDR3 protein gets one entry after TCRdb re-called the 5' RACE reads with MiXCR. Of hundreds of thousands of distinct CDR3 sequences listed, 40% to 45% are singletons. The material sequenced was blood. The origin of the receptors is a woman aged 60 to 75 in good health.

This clonotype has only a few counts. The rearrangement joins TRBV29-1 to TRBJ2-3; no definite D call. Trimming cost V 4 bases and J 2 bases, with 10 bases left between them. Germline CDR1 is SQVTM and CDR2 is ANQGSEA. CDR3 length: 13 residues. The CDR3 nucleotides are TGCAGCGTTGTAGGCGGTCTCACAGATACGCAGTATTTT. Translation gives CSVVGGLTDTQYF.

This clonotype was observed a few times. This chain connects TRBV7-2 to TRBJ2-1; D call uncertain. From germline, CDR1 is SGHTA and CDR2 FQGNSA. Trimming pared 3 bases from V and 6 bases from J, leaving 12 bases between. The CDR3 contains 14 residues. CDR3 in amino acids: CASSFGPRANEQFF. Written as DNA, the CDR3 is TGTGCCAGCAGCTTCGGACCTAGGGCCAATGAGCAGTTCTTC. The full variable domain, with the rest looked up from reference TRBV7-2 and TRBJ2-1, is GAGVSQSPSNKVTEKGKDVELRCDPISGHTALYWYRQSLGQGLEFLIYFQGNSAPDKSGLPSDRFSAERTGGSVSTLTIQRTQQEDSAVYLCASSFGPRANEQFFGPGTRLTVL.

This clonotype is a singleton in its sample. This clone may be a read error of a much larger clone one base away. V is TRBV7-3 and J is TRBJ2-1; 7 positions agree with TRBD2. This CDR3 has 14 residues. Germline V gene lookup returns CDR1 SGHTA and CDR2 FQGTGA. CDR3 nucleotides: TGTGCCGGCAGCTCCCCGACCGGGGGGAATGAGCAGTTCTTC. It is translated as CAGSSPTGGNEQFF.

The V and J genes are TRBV5-1 and TRBJ2-1; D is tentatively TRBD1 or TRBD2 (5 bases each). There are 15 residues in the CDR3. Germline CDR1 SGHRS, CDR2 YFSETQ. Trimming removed 0 bases from V and 2 bases from J, with 9 bases in between. CDR3 DNA sequence: TGCGCCAGCAGCTTGGCCGGGGCCCCCTACAATGAGCAGTTCTTC. Its protein product is CASSLAGAPYNEQFF.

This clonotype was recorded at least ten times. V is TRBV10-3 and J is TRBJ2-3; D is perhaps TRBD2 (6 bases). CDR1 and CDR2 from the germline V gene are ENHRY and SYGVKD. The CDR3 loop spans 15 amino acids. Trimming removed 4 bases from V and 3 bases from J, with 14 bases in between. The CDR3 loop is CAISADGTLTDTQYF. The DNA of the CDR3 is TGTGCCATCAGTGCAGACGGGACTCTAACAGATACGCAGTATTTT.

The chain has TRBV6-5 and TRBJ2-5; D possibly matches TRBD1 or TRBD2 (6 bases each). V shed 2 bases and J shed 3 bases, with 16 bases lying between them. Germline assignment: CDR1 MNHEY and CDR2 SVGAGI. There are 16 residues in the CDR3. CDR3: CASSYKARGRKETQYF. The CDR3 DNA sequence: TGTGCCAGCAGTTACAAGGCCCGGGGGCGAAAAGAGACCCAGTACTTC.

This clonotype was found a few times. This sequence joins TRBV27 and TRBJ2-1; D may be TRBD1 or TRBD2 (5 bases each). The CDR3 contains 15 residues. The V end was cut by 6 bases, the J end by 3 bases, with 15 bases between. Looked up from germline, CDR1 is MNHEY and CDR2 is SMNVEV (reference sequence). The CDR3 bases are TGTGCCAGCAGACCCGGGACCCAGGGCTACAATGAGCAGTTCTTC. Encoded protein: CASRPGTQGYNEQFF.

The genes are TRBV6-5 and TRBJ2-7; D may correspond to TRBD1 or TRBD2 (6 bases each). CDR3 length: 15 residues. The germline V gene encodes CDR1 MNHEY and CDR2 SVGAGI. V was cut by 2 bases and J by 3 bases, with 14 bases left in between. CDR3 loop: CASSYAQGRGYEQYF. The CDR3 DNA follows: TGTGCCAGCAGTTACGCCCAGGGGCGGGGCTACGAGCAGTACTTC.

This clonotype showed up many times. The rearrangement uses TRBV7-3 and TRBJ2-1, with 8 bases that match TRBD2. CDR1 and CDR2 from the germline V gene are SGHTA and FQGTGA. There are 16 residues in the CDR3. J lost 0 bases, V lost 4 bases, and 5 bases had no gene match. CDR3 coding DNA: TGTGCCAGCAGCTCCATAGCGGGGAGCTCCTACAATGAGCAGTTCTTC. Translation gives CASSSIAGSSYNEQFF.

The chain couples TRBV20-1 to TRBJ2-5; TRBD2 might be the D (7 bases). The tail of the sequence fits TRBJ2-7 better, so the J call may be wrong. This CDR3 region has 16 residues. Germline values: CDR1 DFQATT, CDR2 SNEGSKA (reference sequence). DNA for the CDR3: TGCAGTGCTATAAGCCTGAAAGGGGGGGAGTTTTACGAGCAGTACTTC. Translation gives CSAISLKGGEFYEQYF.

The chain employs TRBV6-5 and TRBJ1-1, with 11 bases fitting TRBD1. CDR3 length equals 17 residues. Germline lookup yields CDR1 MNHEY and CDR2 SVGAGI. V lost 0 bases to trimming and J lost 1 base; unmatched junction nucleotides: 4. CDR3: CASSYSTGQGANTEAFF. Written as DNA, the CDR3 is TGTGCCAGCAGTTACTCAACAGGACAGGGGGCGAACACTGAAGCTTTCTTT.

The J gene is TRBJ2-1, the V gene TRBV20-1; the match to TRBD2 covers 12 bases. The CDR3 is made up of 18 amino acids. The V segment lost 5 bases and the J segment 0 bases; nucleotides outside the gene matches: 11. Germline CDR1 reads DFQATT; CDR2 reads SNEGSKA (reference sequence). CDR3 nucleotide sequence: TGCAGTGCTTCCCGGGCTAGCGGGAGGGTCGGCTCCTACAATGAGCAGTTCTTC. Its protein is CSASRASGRVGSYNEQFF.

The chain combines TRBV29-1 with TRBJ2-5; the D is unclear. This CDR3 has 13 amino acids. V was trimmed by 6 bases and J by 7 bases, leaving 18 bases between them. CDR1 and CDR2 from the germline V gene are SQVTM and ANQGSEA. The CDR3 nucleotides read TGCAGCGTCCAATGGAAGGTATTTAGGACCCAGTACTTC. It codes for CSVQWKVFRTQYF. Filled out from reference TRBV29-1 and TRBJ2-5, the complete variable domain reads SAVISQKPSRDICQRGTSLTIQCQVDSQVTMMFWYRQQPGQSLTLIATANQGSEATYESGFVIDKFPISRPNLTFSTLTVSNMSPEDSSIYLCSVQWKVFRTQYFGPGTRLLVL.

This clonotype was observed a handful of times. This chain uses TRBV20-1 with TRBJ1-6; a weak D match, TRBD1 (6 bases). Trimming removed 2 bases from V and 8 bases from J, with 16 bases in between. Germline V gene data show CDR1 as DFQATT and CDR2 as SNEGSKA (reference sequence). The CDR3 contains 15 residues. CDR3 loop: CSARPAGAIDSPLHF. The CDR3, as DNA: TGCAGTGCTAGACCGGCAGGGGCTATAGATTCACCCCTCCACTTT.

The genes are TRBV4-1 and TRBJ2-3; 13 bases map to TRBD2. CDR3 length: 18 amino acids. V shed 2 bases and J 0 bases; nucleotides not matched to a gene: 5. CDR1 is MGHRA and CDR2 is YSYEKL in the germline V gene. CDR3 loop: CASSQRTSGGESTDTQYF. The CDR3 DNA sequence: TGCGCCAGCAGCCAACGTACTAGCGGGGGGGAGAGCACAGATACGCAGTATTTT.

This clonotype was seen only a few times. The chain uses TRBV6-2 or TRBV6-3 and TRBJ1-2, with 9 nucleotides matching TRBD1. Trimming cost V 4 bases and J 8 bases; bases outside gene matches: 17. This CDR3 has 17 residues. Germline V gives CDR1 MNHEY, CDR2 SVGEGT. CDR3 loop: CASSSVIQGARGDGYTF. The CDR3 coding sequence is TGTGCCAGCAGTTCCGTGATACAGGGGGCTAGGGGCGACGGCTACACCTTC.

As concerns this clonotype: The junction differs from germline at one of its ends, possibly a read error. V gene TRBV6-6 combines with J gene TRBJ2-7; a weak D match, TRBD1 (5 bases). Germline V gives CDR1 MNHNY, CDR2 SVGAGI (reference sequence). The CDR3 extends over 14 amino acids. Written as DNA, the CDR3 is TGTACCAGCAGTTACCAAGACAGCCAAGAGATCCAGTACTTC. Amino acids: CTSSYQDSQEIQYF.

This rearrangement joins TRBV18 to TRBJ1-1; TRBD1 matches at 10 bases. The CDR3 runs to 15 residues. The V segment lost 2 bases and the J segment 4 bases; nucleotides outside the gene matches: 4. Germline V gene data show CDR1 as KGHSH and CDR2 as LQKENI. The CDR3 loop is CASSPGTGDITEAFF. For the CDR3, the DNA is TGTGCCAGCTCACCAGGGACAGGGGACATCACTGAAGCTTTCTTT. The entire variable domain, with the rest obtained from reference TRBV18 and TRBJ1-1, is as follows: NAGVMQNPRHLVRRRGQEARLRCSPMKGHSHVYWYRQLPEEGLKFMVYLQKENIIDESGMPKERFSAEFPKEGPSILRIQQVVRGDSAAYFCASSPGTGDITEAFFGQGTRLTVV.

This clonotype was seen more than once but under ten times. The chain employs TRBV12-3 or TRBV12-4 and TRBJ1-5, with 8 bases that match TRBD1. V shed 6 bases and J 4 bases; nucleotides not matched to a gene: 8. The CDR3 has 15 residues. Written as DNA, the CDR3 is TGTGCCAGCAGCCAACAGGGGGGAGGAAATCAGCCCCAGCATTTT. Amino acid sequence: CASSQQGGGNQPQHF.

The chain has TRBV15 and TRBJ1-2; D unclear. CDR3 length: 16 residues. The germline V gene has CDR1 LNHNV and CDR2 YYDKDF (reference sequence). Between the trimmed V and J ends, which lost 0 bases and 1 base, there was a span of 12 bases. Written as DNA, the CDR3 is TGTGCCACCAGCAGAGAATACGGCAGGAATAACTATGGCTACACCTTC. Encoded protein: CATSREYGRNNYGYTF.

This clonotype was counted only a few times. The V call is TRBV7-9, the J call TRBJ1-2, with D maybe TRBD1 (6 bases). This CDR3 contains 17 residues. Germline CDR1 reads SEHNR; CDR2 reads FQNEAQ (reference sequence). With 3 bases removed from V and 3 bases from J, the gap between germline ends came to 20 bases. In DNA form, the CDR3 reads TGTGCCAGCAGCTTTGTCCTCCCTCGGACAGCAGACTATGGCTACACCTTC. Protein: CASSFVLPRTADYGYTF.

This sequence joins TRBV11-2 and TRBJ1-4; 10 bases align to TRBD1. Germline V CDR1 and CDR2: SGHAT, FQNNGV. The CDR3 has 14 amino acids. J gave up 8 bases and V 1 base, and 1 base lay outside the gene matches. CDR3 in amino acids: CASSLVGQGEKLFF. The CDR3 region has the DNA TGTGCCAGCAGCTTAGTGGGACAGGGGGAAAAACTGTTTTTT.

V gene TRBV14 combines with J gene TRBJ2-5; 9 bases are a match to TRBD1. The CDR3 is 15 amino acids. V lost 7 bases to trimming and J lost 5 bases; unmatched junction nucleotides: 11. Germline V gene lookup returns CDR1 SGHDN and CDR2 FVKESK. CDR3: CASNAGQGGHETQYF. In nucleotides, the CDR3 is TGTGCCAGCAACGCGGGACAGGGAGGTCACGAGACCCAGTACTTC. The full variable domain, with the rest looked up from reference TRBV14 and TRBJ2-5, is EAGVTQFPSHSVIEKGQTVTLRCDPISGHDNLYWYRRVMGKEIKFLLHFVKESKQDESGMPNNRFLAERTGGTYSTLKVQPAELEDSGVYFCASNAGQGGHETQYFGPGTRLLVL.

This chain connects TRBV7-2 to TRBJ2-7; the D is unclear. The V gene's germline CDR1 is SGHTA and CDR2 FQGNSA. This CDR3 contains 15 residues. The V gene lost 4 bases and the J gene lost 0 bases, with 13 bases spanning the gap. The chain's CDR3 is CASSSPPIDSYEQYF. CDR3 in DNA: TGTGCCAGCAGCTCCCCCCCCATCGACTCCTACGAGCAGTACTTC.

V and J are TRBV4-2 and TRBJ2-2, with 9 bases that match TRBD2. Germline trimming cut 0 bases from V and 1 base from J; bases unmatched to any gene: 0. The CDR3 contains 16 residues. The germline V gene encodes CDR1 LGHNA and CDR2 YNFKEQ. The CDR3 bases are TGTGCCAGCAGCCAAGAGACTAGCGGGAACACCGGGGAGCTGTTTTTT. It encodes CASSQETSGNTGELFF.

Note on this clonotype: A much larger clone is a single base away; this may be a read error. This chain connects TRBV29-1 to TRBJ2-4; D call uncertain. V was pared by 3 bases and J by 4 bases, with 7 bases between. CDR1 and CDR2 (germline): SQVTM, ANQGSEA. The CDR3 totals 12 residues. CDR3 sequence (DNA): TGCAGCGTTGAGGCGCCAAAAAACATTCAGTACTTC. Translation: CSVEAPKNIQYF.

This sequence joins TRBV6-2 or TRBV6-3 and TRBJ2-1; TRBD1 matches at 9 bases. Germline CDR1 MNHEY, CDR2 SVGEGT. CDR3 size: 17 residues. Trimming cost V 6 bases and J 0 bases; bases outside gene matches: 9. DNA for the CDR3: TGTGCCAGCAGCCAACTAGGGACAGGGAGCTCCTACAATGAGCAGTTCTTC. This translates into CASSQLGTGSSYNEQFF.

The chain carries TRBV28 and TRBJ1-5; D call uncertain. The length of the CDR3 is 14 residues. Germline V gives CDR1 MDHEN, CDR2 SYDVKM. The V and J ends lost 3 bases and 0 bases respectively, with 6 bases between them. DNA of the CDR3: TGTGCCAGCAGTTTTCAACTTAGCAATCAGCCCCAGCATTTT. Translated: CASSFQLSNQPQHF.

The chain links TRBV18 to TRBJ1-1; D call uncertain. The V end lost 3 bases, the J end lost 4 bases, and 15 bases lay between the germline ends. Germline loops: CDR1 KGHSH, CDR2 LQKENI. CDR3 length: 15 amino acids. The CDR3 DNA follows: TGTGCCAGCTCACCGGCGGTTAACTCGGGCACTGAAGCTTTCTTT. It translates to CASSPAVNSGTEAFF.